The 27 T cell receptor beta chains given below trace back to one sample, sequenced in a study of blood T cells in healthy people across ages. The use of a sample-barcoded 5' primer and a J-beta primer mix characterized a second PCR of 7 to 11 cycles. TCRdb re-derived calls from the 5' RACE reads in MiXCR, one entry per CDR3 protein. Of about 640,000 distinct CDR3 sequences in the sample, around 54% were seen once. Sample: blood. The origin of the receptors is a man aged 55 to 69 in good health.

The chain is built from TRBV5-1 and TRBJ2-7; 9 bases fit TRBD1. The CDR3 covers 14 residues. With 5 bases clipped from V and 6 bases from J, the junction kept 9 bases outside the gene matches. CDR1 is SGHRS, CDR2 YFSETQ, per germline. The CDR3: CASSPTTGGGEQYF. The CDR3 coding sequence is TGCGCCAGCAGTCCCACCACAGGGGGCGGCGAGCAGTACTTC.

The chain couples TRBV9 to TRBJ2-5, with D maybe TRBD1 (5 bases). The CDR3 runs to 14 residues. Trimming left V 3 bases short and J 3 bases short, with 12 bases between. Germline V gives CDR1 SGDLS, CDR2 YYNGEE. The CDR3 sequence: CASSARLGEETQYF. The CDR3 DNA is TGTGCCAGCAGCGCCCGGCTAGGGGAAGAGACCCAGTACTTC.

V gene TRBV3-1 combines with J gene TRBJ1-2; 9 bases map to TRBD1. Germline V CDR1 and CDR2: LGHDT, YNNKEL (reference sequence). The CDR3 totals 18 residues. V was pared by 4 bases and J by 4 bases, with 16 bases of the junction left unmatched. CDR3 region: CASSPTAGTGRRGYGYTF. CDR3 nucleotide sequence: TGTGCCAGCAGCCCGACGGCGGGGACAGGGAGGAGAGGCTATGGCTACACCTTC. Complete variable domain (other parts from reference TRBV3-1 and TRBJ1-2): DTAVSQTPKYLVTQMGNDKSIKCEQNLGHDTMYWYKQDSKKFLKIMFSYNNKELIINETVPNRFSPKSPDKAHLNLHINSLELGDSAVYFCASSPTAGTGRRGYGYTFGSGTRLTVV.

This chain connects TRBV4-1 to TRBJ1-6, with D maybe TRBD1 (5 bases). This CDR3 is 17 amino acids long. The germline V and J ends were trimmed by 0 bases and 0 bases, with 9 bases remaining between them. Germline loops: CDR1 MGHRA, CDR2 YSYEKL. The DNA of the CDR3 is TGCGCCAGCAGCCAAGAGACAGCTAGCTCCTATAATTCACCCCTCCACTTT. The encoded protein is CASSQETASSYNSPLHF.

This clonotype was counted a few times. The CDR3, as DNA: TGTGCCAGCAGCTTTCGCAGTACTCAAGAGACCCAGTACTTC. Translating it yields CASSFRSTQETQYF. This chain connects TRBV11-2 to TRBJ2-5; D uncertain. This CDR3 has 14 amino acids. V lost 3 bases, J lost 2 bases, and 10 bases lay in between. Germline V gene lookup returns CDR1 SGHAT and CDR2 FQNNGV. Variable domain in full (rest from reference TRBV11-2 and TRBJ2-5): EAGVAQSPRYKIIEKRQSVAFWCNPISGHATLYWYQQILGQGPKLLIQFQNNGVVDDSQLPKDRFSAERLKGVDSTLKIQPAKLEDSAVYLCASSFRSTQETQYFGPGTRLLVL.

At least ten counts were recorded for this clonotype. V and J are TRBV27 and TRBJ1-5; 10 positions match TRBD1. The V segment lost 4 bases and the J segment 6 bases; nucleotides outside the gene matches: 6. The CDR3 has 15 residues. Germline CDR1 is MNHEY and CDR2 is SMNVEV (reference sequence). CDR3 protein: CASSSGTGEGQPQHF. As DNA, the CDR3 is TGTGCCAGCAGTTCCGGGACAGGGGAGGGTCAGCCCCAGCATTTT.

The sample holds a few counts of this clonotype. The chain recombines TRBV7-9 with TRBJ2-5; tentative D call: TRBD1 (6 bases). The J call may be wrong; the DNA end is better matched by TRBJ2-7. The CDR3 loop spans 13 amino acids. The germline V gene has CDR1 SEHNR and CDR2 FQNEAQ (reference sequence). DNA of the CDR3: TGTGCCAGCAGCTTCATAATAGGGGGCGAGCAGTACTTC. Translating gives CASSFIIGGEQYF.

This clonotype has a single count. A much larger clone sits a single nucleotide away, making a read error possible. This chain connects TRBV7-2 to TRBJ2-2; TRBD2 aligns across 8 bases. The trim removed 1 base at V and 4 bases at J, leaving 5 bases unmatched. This CDR3 region has 16 residues. Germline-derived CDR1 and CDR2 are SGHTA and FQGNSA. The CDR3 here is CASSLVWTSFTGELFF. The CDR3 bases are TGTGCCAGCAGCTTAGTATGGACTAGCTTCACCGGGGAGCTGTTTTTT.

This sequence joins TRBV12-3 or TRBV12-4 and TRBJ2-3; maybe TRBD2 (6 bases). V was trimmed by 5 bases and J by 5 bases, leaving 14 bases between them. This CDR3 spans 14 amino acids. The CDR3: CASSGGGVGDTQYF. The CDR3 region has the DNA TGTGCCAGCAGTGGTGGAGGGGTCGGAGATACGCAGTATTTT.

J is TRBJ2-5 and V is TRBV20-1, with 9 bases lining up with TRBD1. Trimming cost V 3 bases and J 4 bases; bases outside gene matches: 3. This CDR3 is 13 amino acids long. In germline, CDR1 is DFQATT, CDR2 SNEGSKA (reference sequence). The CDR3 nucleotides read TGCAGTGCTAGGGGGACAGGGTTAGAGACCCAGTACTTC. As protein: CSARGTGLETQYF.

The rearrangement links TRBV2 to TRBJ2-5, with D perhaps matching TRBD1 (6 bases). V was trimmed by 6 bases and J by 11 bases, leaving 19 bases between them. Germline V gene data show CDR1 as SNHLY and CDR2 as FYNNEI. CDR3 length: 13 residues. The CDR3 loop is CASRPGQYNEQYF. The CDR3 bases are TGTGCCAGCAGGCCAGGACAGTACAATGAGCAGTACTTC.

The chain carries TRBV20-1 and TRBJ2-3; TRBD1 agrees at 9 bases. V shed 0 bases and J 3 bases; nucleotides not matched to a gene: 1. The CDR3 sequence is 14 residues long. The germline CDR1 and CDR2 sequences are DFQATT and SNEGSKA (reference sequence). This CDR3 is CSARETGGTDTQYF. CDR3 nucleotide sequence: TGCAGTGCTAGAGAGACAGGGGGAACAGATACGCAGTATTTT.

This clonotype was detected only a few times. The chain is built from TRBV2 and TRBJ2-5, with D uncertain. The CDR3 contains 15 residues. CDR1 is SNHLY, CDR2 FYNNEI, per germline. V dropped 4 bases and J dropped 4 bases, with 16 bases sitting between them. CDR3 DNA sequence: TGTGCCAGCAGTGCCCGACCCGGCGGTGGAGAGACCCAGTACTTC. The encoded protein is CASSARPGGGETQYF.

This clonotype was counted a few times. The chain carries TRBV7-9 and TRBJ2-5, with D hard to call. Per the germline V gene, CDR1 is SEHNR and CDR2 is FQNEAQ (reference sequence). Between the trimmed V and J ends, which lost 4 bases and 2 bases, there was a span of 11 bases. The CDR3 runs 14 residues. The CDR3 is CASSYRQTQETQYF. As DNA, the CDR3 is TGTGCCAGCAGCTACCGACAAACTCAAGAGACCCAGTACTTC.

The rearrangement joins TRBV7-2 to TRBJ2-7; 10 bases are a match to TRBD1. V lost 2 bases and J lost 6; bases outside the gene matches: 7. The germline V gene has CDR1 SGHTA and CDR2 FQGNSA. This CDR3 is 15 amino acids long. As DNA, the CDR3 is TGTGCCAGCAGCTTATTGACAGGGGGCGTTGGCGAGCAGTACTTC. Translating gives CASSLLTGGVGEQYF.

The rearrangement links TRBV20-1 to TRBJ2-5; 13 positions agree with TRBD2. From germline, CDR1 is DFQATT and CDR2 SNEGSKA (reference sequence). J gave up 2 bases and V 3 bases, and 9 bases lay outside the gene matches. CDR3 length equals 17 residues. The CDR3 loop reads CSASNGLAGVRQETQYF. CDR3 DNA: TGCAGTGCTAGTAACGGACTAGCGGGGGTCAGACAAGAGACCCAGTACTTC.

This clonotype has just a few counts. The chain recombines TRBV20-1 with TRBJ1-1; D is possibly TRBD1 (5 bases). The V end was cut by 0 bases, the J end by 4 bases, with 12 bases between. CDR1 is DFQATT, CDR2 SNEGSKA, per germline (reference sequence). There are 14 residues in the CDR3. The DNA of the CDR3 is TGCAGTGCTAGAGATGCTGGGGCGGGCACTGAAGCTTTCTTT. Its translation: CSARDAGAGTEAFF.

J is TRBJ2-5 and V is TRBV25-1, with 12 bases fitting TRBD1. The DNA end lines up better with TRBJ2-7; the J call may be wrong. Germline loops: CDR1 MGHDK, CDR2 SYGVNS. There are 14 residues in the CDR3. The CDR3 here is CASTGDRGRYEQYF. The CDR3 nucleotides are TGTGCCAGCACCGGGGACAGGGGGCGTTACGAGCAGTACTTC.

The V gene is TRBV5-1, the J gene TRBJ2-1; TRBD2 aligns across 9 bases. Germline CDR1 is SGHRS and CDR2 is YFSETQ. J lost 9 bases, V lost 0 bases, and 13 bases had no gene match. The CDR3 has 17 residues. The CDR3 loop reads CASSLGSSSGGYVEQFF. DNA for the CDR3: TGCGCCAGCAGCTTGGGGTCTAGTAGCGGGGGTTATGTTGAGCAGTTCTTC. The whole variable domain, filled in from reference TRBV5-1 and TRBJ2-1, reads KAGVTQTPRYLIKTRGQQVTLSCSPISGHRSVSWYQQTPGQGLQFLFEYFSETQRNKGNFPGRFSGRQFSNSRSEMNVSTLELGDSALYLCASSLGSSSGGYVEQFFGPGTRLTVL.

This clonotype was seen only once. This chain joins TRBV3-1 and TRBJ2-1; D is perhaps TRBD2 (5 bases). The CDR3 sequence is 12 residues long. The germline V and J ends were trimmed by 3 bases and 9 bases, with 9 bases remaining between them. Germline V CDR1 and CDR2: LGHDT, YNNKEL (reference sequence). The CDR3 loop is CASSHNRGEQFF. The CDR3 DNA follows: TGTGCCAGCAGCCACAATCGGGGTGAGCAGTTCTTC.

This chain connects TRBV29-1 to TRBJ1-5, with TRBD1 matching 12 bases. The germline CDR1 and CDR2 sequences are SQVTM and ANQGSEA. The CDR3 consists of 14 residues. V was clipped by 4 bases and J by 4 bases; unmatched bases: 2. CDR3 residues: CSVGDRGPNQPQHF. For the CDR3, the DNA is TGCAGCGTTGGGGACAGGGGGCCTAATCAGCCCCAGCATTTT.

The CDR3, as DNA: TGCGCCAGCAGCTTGGTAGGCAGAGCAACTAATGAAAAACTGTTTTTT. This translates into CASSLVGRATNEKLFF. The J gene is TRBJ1-4, the V gene TRBV5-1; D not resolved. The CDR3 runs 16 residues. Germline lookup yields CDR1 SGHRS and CDR2 YFSETQ. Trimming removed 0 bases from V and 0 bases from J, with 9 bases in between.

This clonotype appeared a few times. V gene TRBV29-1 combines with J gene TRBJ2-1; maybe TRBD2 (6 bases). The V end was cut by 7 bases, the J end by 4 bases, with 14 bases between. CDR1 is SQVTM and CDR2 is ANQGSEA in the germline V gene. This CDR3 spans 13 amino acids. DNA for the CDR3: TGCAGCGCCCCGGGCGCGGGATACAATGAGCAGTTCTTC. It translates to CSAPGAGYNEQFF.

This chain links TRBV28 with TRBJ1-2; D uncertain. Germline CDR1 is MDHEN and CDR2 is SYDVKM. V dropped 7 bases and J dropped 1 base, with 19 bases sitting between them. This CDR3 is 16 amino acids long. CDR3 region: CASTSPHGVDNYGYTF. In nucleotides, the CDR3 is TGTGCCAGCACCTCCCCACACGGGGTGGATAACTATGGCTACACCTTC.

The genes are TRBV21-1 and TRBJ2-2; TRBD1 is the table's D call, not checked against the DNA. TRBV21-1 is classified as a pseudogene. This CDR3 spans 15 amino acids. The CDR3 DNA sequence: TGTGCCAGCAGCAGGACGCAGGGTTTTTCCGGGGAGCTGTTTTTT. It codes for CASSRTQGFSGELFF.

The J gene is TRBJ2-5, the V gene TRBV29-1, with TRBD1 identical over 8 bases. The CDR3 is made up of 12 amino acids. Per germline, CDR1 SQVTM and CDR2 ANQGSEA. J lost 5 bases, V lost 6 bases, and 5 bases had no gene match. CDR3 nucleotide sequence: TGCAGCGTGGAGACAGGGGTGGAGACCCAGTACTTC. This sequence encodes CSVETGVETQYF.

The rearrangement joins TRBV9 to TRBJ2-1; TRBD2 agrees at 8 bases. V trimming: 0 bases; J trimming: 4 bases; junction bases outside the gene matches: 3. CDR3 length: 15 residues. Germline assignment: CDR1 SGDLS and CDR2 YYNGEE. The CDR3 loop is CASSVAGGSYNEQFF. The CDR3 nucleotides read TGTGCCAGCAGCGTAGCGGGGGGGAGTTACAATGAGCAGTTCTTC.